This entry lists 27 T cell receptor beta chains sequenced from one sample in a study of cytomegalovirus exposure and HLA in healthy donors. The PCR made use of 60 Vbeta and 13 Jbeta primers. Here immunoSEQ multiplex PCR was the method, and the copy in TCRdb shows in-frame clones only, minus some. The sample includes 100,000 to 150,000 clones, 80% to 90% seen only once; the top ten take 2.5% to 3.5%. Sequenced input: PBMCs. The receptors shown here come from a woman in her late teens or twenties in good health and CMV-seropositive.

This chain's CDR3 is CATSREIFQGPYNEQFF. The CDR3 DNA follows: TGTGCCACCAGCAGGGAGATCTTTCAGGGTCCATACAATGAGCAGTTCTTC. The chain links TRBV15 to TRBJ2-1; the D gene is possibly TRBD1 (5 bases). The germline V gene has CDR1 LNHNV and CDR2 YYDKDF (reference sequence). This CDR3 has 17 amino acids. Trimming stripped 3 bases from V and 4 bases from J, with 19 bases between.

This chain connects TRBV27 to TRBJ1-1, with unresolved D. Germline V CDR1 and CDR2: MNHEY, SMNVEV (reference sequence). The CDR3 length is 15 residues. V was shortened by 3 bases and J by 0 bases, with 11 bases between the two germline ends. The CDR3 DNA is TGTGCCAGCAGTTTTGGGCAGACACTGAACACTGAAGCTTTCTTT. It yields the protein CASSFGQTLNTEAFF.

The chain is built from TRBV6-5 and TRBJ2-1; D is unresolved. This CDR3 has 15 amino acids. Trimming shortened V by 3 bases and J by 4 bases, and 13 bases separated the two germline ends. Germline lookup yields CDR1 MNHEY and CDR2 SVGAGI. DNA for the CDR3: TGTGCCAGCAGTTATCCGGGTCATAAGTACAATGAGCAGTTCTTC. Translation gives CASSYPGHKYNEQFF.

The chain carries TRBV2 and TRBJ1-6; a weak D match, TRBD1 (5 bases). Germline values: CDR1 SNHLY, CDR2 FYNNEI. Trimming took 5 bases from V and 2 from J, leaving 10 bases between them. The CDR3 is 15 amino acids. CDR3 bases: TGTGCCAGCAGTCAACAGGACACCTATAATTCACCCCTCCACTTT. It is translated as CASSQQDTYNSPLHF.

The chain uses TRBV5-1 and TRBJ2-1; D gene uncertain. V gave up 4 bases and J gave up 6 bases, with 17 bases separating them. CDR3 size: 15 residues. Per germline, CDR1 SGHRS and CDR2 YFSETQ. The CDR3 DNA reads TGCGCCAGCAGCCCCCTGGAGCGCCTCGTCAATGAGCAGTTCTTC. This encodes CASSPLERLVNEQFF.

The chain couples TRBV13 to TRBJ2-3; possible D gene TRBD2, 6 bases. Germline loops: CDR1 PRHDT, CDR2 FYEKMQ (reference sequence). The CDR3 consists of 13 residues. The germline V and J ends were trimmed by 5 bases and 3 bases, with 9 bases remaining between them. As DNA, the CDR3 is TGTGCCAGCAGCAGAGGGACTACAGATACGCAGTATTTT. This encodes CASSRGTTDTQYF.

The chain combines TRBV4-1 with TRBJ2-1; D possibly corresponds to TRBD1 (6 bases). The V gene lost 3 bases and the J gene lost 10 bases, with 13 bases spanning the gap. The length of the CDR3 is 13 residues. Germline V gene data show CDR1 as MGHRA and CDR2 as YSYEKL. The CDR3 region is CASSHPQGLEQFF. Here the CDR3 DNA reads TGCGCCAGCAGCCACCCACAGGGCCTCGAGCAGTTCTTC.

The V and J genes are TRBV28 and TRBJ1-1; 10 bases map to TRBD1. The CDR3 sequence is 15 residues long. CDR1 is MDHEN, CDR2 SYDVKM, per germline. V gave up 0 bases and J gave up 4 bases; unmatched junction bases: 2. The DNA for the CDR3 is TGTGCCAGCAGTTTATGGGGACAGGGGCGCACTGAAGCTTTCTTT. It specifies CASSLWGQGRTEAFF. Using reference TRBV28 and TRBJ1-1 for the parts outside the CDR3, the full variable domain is DVKVTQSSRYLVKRTGEKVFLECVQDMDHENMFWYRQDPGLGLRLIYFSYDVKMKEKGDIPEGYSVSREKKERFSLILESASTNQTSMYLCASSLWGQGRTEAFFGQGTRLTVV.

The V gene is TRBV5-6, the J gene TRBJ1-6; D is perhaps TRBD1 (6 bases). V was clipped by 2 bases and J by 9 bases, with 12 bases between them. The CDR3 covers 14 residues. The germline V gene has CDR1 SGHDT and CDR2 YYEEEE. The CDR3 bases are TGTGCCAGCAGCTTTAATTCAGGGGTTTCACCCCTCCACTTT. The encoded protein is CASSFNSGVSPLHF.

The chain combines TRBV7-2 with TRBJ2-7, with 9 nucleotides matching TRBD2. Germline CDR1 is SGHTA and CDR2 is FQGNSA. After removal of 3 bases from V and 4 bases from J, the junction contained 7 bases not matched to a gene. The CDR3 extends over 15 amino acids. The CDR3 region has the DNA TGTGCCAGCAGCTTTGGCGGGGGGGCCGCGTACGAGCAGTACTTC. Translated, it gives CASSFGGGAAYEQYF.

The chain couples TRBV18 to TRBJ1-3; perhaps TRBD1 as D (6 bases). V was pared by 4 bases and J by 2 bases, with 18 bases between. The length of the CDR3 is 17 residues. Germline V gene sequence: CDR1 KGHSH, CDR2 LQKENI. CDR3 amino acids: CASSRAYVGGAGNTIYF. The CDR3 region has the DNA TGTGCCAGCTCACGAGCCTATGTTGGGGGCGCTGGAAACACCATATATTTT.

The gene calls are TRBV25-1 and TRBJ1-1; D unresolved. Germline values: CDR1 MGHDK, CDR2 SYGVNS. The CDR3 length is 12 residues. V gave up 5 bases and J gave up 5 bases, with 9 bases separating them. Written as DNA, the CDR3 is TGTGCCAGCAGTTCGATCGGTACTGAAGCTTTCTTT. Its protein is CASSSIGTEAFF.

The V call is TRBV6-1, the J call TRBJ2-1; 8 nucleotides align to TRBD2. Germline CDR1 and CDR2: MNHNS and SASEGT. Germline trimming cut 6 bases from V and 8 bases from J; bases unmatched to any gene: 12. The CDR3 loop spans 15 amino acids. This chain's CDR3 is CASSPLTGGRDEQFF. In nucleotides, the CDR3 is TGTGCCAGCAGCCCTTTAACGGGGGGGCGGGATGAGCAGTTCTTC.

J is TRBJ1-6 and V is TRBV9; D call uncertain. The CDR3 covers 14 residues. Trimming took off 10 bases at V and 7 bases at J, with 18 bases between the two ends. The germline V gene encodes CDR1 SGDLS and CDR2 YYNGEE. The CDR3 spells CAALSTSRNSPLHF. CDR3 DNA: TGTGCCGCCCTATCCACTTCGAGGAATTCACCCCTCCACTTT. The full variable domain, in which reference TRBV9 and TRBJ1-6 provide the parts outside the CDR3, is DSGVTQTPKHLITATGQRVTLRCSPRSGDLSVYWYQQSLDQGLQFLIQYYNGEERAKGNILERFSAQQFPDLHSELNLSSLELGDSALYFCAALSTSRNSPLHFGNGTRLTVT.

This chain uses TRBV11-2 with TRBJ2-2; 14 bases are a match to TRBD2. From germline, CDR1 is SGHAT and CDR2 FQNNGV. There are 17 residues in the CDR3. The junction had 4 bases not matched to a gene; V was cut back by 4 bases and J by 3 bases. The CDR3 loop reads CASSSTSGGADTGELFF. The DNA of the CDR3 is TGTGCCAGCAGCTCGACTAGCGGGGGGGCGGACACCGGGGAGCTGTTTTTT.

In DNA, the CDR3 is TGTGCCAGCAGTGGGGACAGGGAGGGTGGCTACACCTTC. It encodes CASSGDREGGYTF. The rearrangement joins TRBV27 to TRBJ1-2; 9 positions match TRBD1. The CDR3 extends over 13 amino acids. The germline gives CDR1 MNHEY, CDR2 SMNVEV (reference sequence). V shed 5 bases and J 7 bases; nucleotides not matched to a gene: 5.

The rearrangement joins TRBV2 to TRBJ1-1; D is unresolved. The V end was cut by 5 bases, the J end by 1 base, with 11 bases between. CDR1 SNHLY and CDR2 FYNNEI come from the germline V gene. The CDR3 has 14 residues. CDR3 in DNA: TGTGCCAGCAGTCCTCAGTCTCAGAACACTGAAGCTTTCTTT. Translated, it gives CASSPQSQNTEAFF. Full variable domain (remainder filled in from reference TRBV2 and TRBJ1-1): EPEVTQTPSHQVTQMGQEVILRCVPISNHLYFYWYRQILGQKVEFLVSFYNNEISEKSEIFDDQFSVERPDGSNFTLKIRSTKLEDSAMYFCASSPQSQNTEAFFGQGTRLTVV.

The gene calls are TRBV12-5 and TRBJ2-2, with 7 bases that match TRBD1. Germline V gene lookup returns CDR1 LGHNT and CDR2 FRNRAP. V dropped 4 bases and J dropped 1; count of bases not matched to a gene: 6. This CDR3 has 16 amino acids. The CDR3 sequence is CASGSSDRMNTGELFF. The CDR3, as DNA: TGTGCTAGTGGTTCCTCGGACAGGATGAACACCGGGGAGCTGTTTTTT. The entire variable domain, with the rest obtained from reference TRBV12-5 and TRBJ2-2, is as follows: DARVTQTPRHKVTEMGQEVTMRCQPILGHNTVFWYRQTMMQGLELLAYFRNRAPLDDSGMPKDRFSAEMPDATLATLKIQPSEPRDSAVYFCASGSSDRMNTGELFFGEGSRLTVL.

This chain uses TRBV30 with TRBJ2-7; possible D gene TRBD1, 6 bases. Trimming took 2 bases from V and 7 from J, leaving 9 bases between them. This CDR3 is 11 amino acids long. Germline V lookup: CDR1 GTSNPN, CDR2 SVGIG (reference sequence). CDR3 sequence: CAWSRRGEQYF. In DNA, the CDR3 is TGTGCCTGGAGTCGTAGGGGGGAGCAGTACTTC. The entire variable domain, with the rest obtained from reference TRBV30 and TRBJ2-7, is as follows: SQTIHQWPATLVQPVGSPLSLECTVEGTSNPNLYWYRQAAGRGLQLLFYSVGIGQISSEVPQNLSASRPQDRQFILSSKKLLLSDSGFYLCAWSRRGEQYFGPGTRLTVT.

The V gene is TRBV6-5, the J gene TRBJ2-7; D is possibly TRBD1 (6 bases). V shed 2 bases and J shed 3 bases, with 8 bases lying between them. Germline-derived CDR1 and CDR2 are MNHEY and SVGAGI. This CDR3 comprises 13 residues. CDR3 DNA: TGTGCCAGCAGTTACGGGACATTCTACGAGCAGTACTTC. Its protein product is CASSYGTFYEQYF.

CDR3 DNA: TGTGCCAGCAGTTTATTCGGGGGAAGCACTGAAGCTTTCTTT. It specifies CASSLFGGSTEAFF. The chain joins TRBV27 to TRBJ1-1; possibly TRBD1 for D (5 bases). The CDR3 is made up of 14 amino acids. Germline lookup yields CDR1 MNHEY and CDR2 SMNVEV (reference sequence). V was pared by 1 base and J by 4 bases, with 10 bases between.

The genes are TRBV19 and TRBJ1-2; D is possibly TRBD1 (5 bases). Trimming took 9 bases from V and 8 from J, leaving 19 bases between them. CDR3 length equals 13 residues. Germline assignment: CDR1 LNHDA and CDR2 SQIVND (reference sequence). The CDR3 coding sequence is TGTGCCAGCAGGGACTTCCACTACCGGGGCTACACCTTC. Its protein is CASRDFHYRGYTF. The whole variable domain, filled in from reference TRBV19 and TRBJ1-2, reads DGGITQSPKYLFRKEGQNVTLSCEQNLNHDAMYWYRQDPGQGLRLIYYSQIVNDFQKGDIAEGYSVSREKKESFPLTVTSAQKNPTAFYLCASRDFHYRGYTFGSGTRLTVV.

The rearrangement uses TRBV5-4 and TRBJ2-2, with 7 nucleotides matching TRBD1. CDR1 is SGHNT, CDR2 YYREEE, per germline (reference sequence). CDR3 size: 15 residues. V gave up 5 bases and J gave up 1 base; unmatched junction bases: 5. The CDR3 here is CASSRDSQNTGELFF. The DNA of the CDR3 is TGTGCCAGCAGTCGGGACAGCCAGAACACCGGGGAGCTGTTTTTT.

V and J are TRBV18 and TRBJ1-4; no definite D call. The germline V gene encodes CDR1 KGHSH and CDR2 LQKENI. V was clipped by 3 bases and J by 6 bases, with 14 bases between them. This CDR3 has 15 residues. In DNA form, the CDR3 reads TGTGCCAGCTCACCCCTGGGATTTAGCGATGAAAAACTGTTTTTT. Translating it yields CASSPLGFSDEKLFF.

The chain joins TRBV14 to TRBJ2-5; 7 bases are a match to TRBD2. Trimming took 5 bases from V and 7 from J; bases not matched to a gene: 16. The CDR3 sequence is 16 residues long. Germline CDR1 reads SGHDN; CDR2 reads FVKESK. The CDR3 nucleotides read TGTGCCAGCAGCGCGCTCGTGAGCGCCCCGGGGGGGACCCAGTACTTC. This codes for CASSALVSAPGGTQYF.

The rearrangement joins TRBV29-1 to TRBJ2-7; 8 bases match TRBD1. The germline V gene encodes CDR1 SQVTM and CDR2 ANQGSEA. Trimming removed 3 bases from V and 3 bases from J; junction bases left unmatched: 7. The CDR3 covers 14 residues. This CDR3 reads CSVESIGQGYEQYF. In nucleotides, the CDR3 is TGCAGCGTTGAGAGTATAGGACAGGGCTACGAGCAGTACTTC.

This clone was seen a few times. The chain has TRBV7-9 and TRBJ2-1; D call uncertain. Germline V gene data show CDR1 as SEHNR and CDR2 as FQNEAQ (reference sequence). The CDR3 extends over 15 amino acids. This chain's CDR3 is CVLSPVLLWSNEQFF. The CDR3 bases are TGTGTTCTTTCCCCCGTCTTACTCTGGTCCAATGAGCAGTTCTTC.